Below are 19 T cell receptor beta chains sequenced from a single sample in a study of blood T cell repertoires in COVID-19. Assay used: immunoSEQ multiplex PCR; TCRdb lists only in-frame clones, some missing. Counted here are roughly 100,000 clones, roughly 85% occurring once; the ten biggest clones make up about 3.9%. The sequenced material came from peripheral blood. The source is a man in his fifties with acute or convalescent COVID-19.

The rearrangement joins TRBV11-3 to TRBJ2-1; 8 positions match TRBD2. The CDR3 has 17 residues. The ends lost 3 bases at V and 6 bases at J; junction bases unmatched: 13. Germline V gives CDR1 SGHNT, CDR2 YENEEA. In DNA form, the CDR3 reads TGTGCCAGCAGCTTGGAACCGGGACTAGTCGAACGCAATGAGCAGTTCTTC. As protein: CASSLEPGLVERNEQFF.

The chain joins TRBV12-3 or TRBV12-4 to TRBJ2-5, with D unclear. V lost 3 bases and J lost 1, with 3 bases in between. This CDR3 has 12 residues. The CDR3: CASSFSQETQYF. Written as DNA, the CDR3 is TGTGCCAGCAGTTTCAGCCAAGAGACCCAGTACTTC.

V usage is TRBV5-4 and J usage is TRBJ2-1; tentative D call: TRBD2 (6 bases). The CDR3 loop spans 16 amino acids. Trimming shortened V by 0 bases and J by 6 bases, and 16 bases separated the two germline ends. Germline V gene sequence: CDR1 SGHNT, CDR2 YYREEE (reference sequence). The CDR3 is CASSLAMISGLNEQFF. The DNA for the CDR3 is TGTGCCAGCAGCTTGGCCATGATTAGCGGTCTCAATGAGCAGTTCTTC.

V gene TRBV4-2 combines with J gene TRBJ2-7, with 8 bases lining up with TRBD1. The CDR3 covers 17 residues. V lost 4 bases to trimming and J lost 1 base; unmatched junction nucleotides: 12. CDR1 and CDR2 from the germline V gene are LGHNA and YNFKEQ. The CDR3 DNA reads TGTGCCAGCAGCCCCCAGGGTCAGGGGGCGCGATCCTACGAGCAGTACTTC. Protein product: CASSPQGQGARSYEQYF.

The rearrangement joins TRBV9 to TRBJ2-5; 8 bases map to TRBD2. Per the germline V gene, CDR1 is SGDLS and CDR2 is YYNGEE. The trim removed 0 bases at V and 2 bases at J, leaving 0 bases unmatched. There are 14 residues in the CDR3. CDR3 coding DNA: TGTGCCAGCAGCGTAGCGGGAGGGCAAGAGACCCAGTACTTC. Protein: CASSVAGGQETQYF.

V and J are TRBV11-2 and TRBJ2-5; D gene ambiguous. The CDR3 has 13 residues. Germline values: CDR1 SGHAT, CDR2 FQNNGV. V was trimmed by 5 bases and J by 4 bases, leaving 11 bases between them. CDR3 region: CASSPRQLETQYF. The DNA of the CDR3 is TGTGCCAGCAGCCCTAGGCAGCTAGAGACCCAGTACTTC.

J is TRBJ2-7 and V is TRBV18; 7 nucleotides match TRBD1. The V gene end was trimmed by 1 base and the J gene end by 6 bases; junction bases not matched to a gene: 6. Looked up from germline, CDR1 is KGHSH and CDR2 is LQKENI. This CDR3 contains 14 residues. DNA of the CDR3: TGTGCCAGCTCACCACAGGGGGCGGTGGGCGAGCAGTACTTC. This encodes CASSPQGAVGEQYF.

The chain recombines TRBV27 with TRBJ2-7, with TRBD2 matching 8 bases. V dropped 1 base and J dropped 6; count of bases not matched to a gene: 8. Germline assignment: CDR1 MNHEY and CDR2 SMNVEV (reference sequence). This CDR3 has 15 amino acids. The CDR3 DNA reads as TGTGCCAGCAGTTTATTGGCCGGGGGGGGCCTCGAGCAGTACTTC. This sequence encodes CASSLLAGGGLEQYF.

This sequence joins TRBV6-5 and TRBJ2-5; no clear D. The CDR3 runs 12 residues. The V end was cut by 6 bases, the J end by 5 bases, with 10 bases between. In germline, CDR1 is MNHEY, CDR2 SVGAGI. The CDR3 coding sequence is TGTGCCAGCAGCCCACTGCCGGAGACCCAGTACTTC. This encodes CASSPLPETQYF.

This CDR3 reads CASSSGQETFLPQHF. In nucleotides, the CDR3 is TGTGCCAGCAGTTCTGGACAGGAAACGTTTCTGCCCCAGCATTTT. This sequence joins TRBV28 and TRBJ1-5; TRBD1 matches at 7 bases. The CDR3 is made up of 15 amino acids. CDR1 MDHEN and CDR2 SYDVKM come from the germline V gene. V shed 4 bases and J 9 bases; nucleotides not matched to a gene: 12.

This chain connects TRBV19 to TRBJ1-4, with TRBD1 identical over 9 bases. Germline V gene sequence: CDR1 LNHDA, CDR2 SQIVND (reference sequence). The CDR3 loop spans 14 amino acids. Germline trimming cut 8 bases from V and 5 bases from J; bases unmatched to any gene: 6. The CDR3 DNA reads TGTGCCAGTGAGAACGGACAGGGGAATGAAAAACTGTTTTTT. This encodes CASENGQGNEKLFF.

DNA of the CDR3: TGTGCCAGCAGTGCTCCGGGCACCGGGGAGCTGTTTTTT. It is translated as CASSAPGTGELFF. The chain links TRBV2 to TRBJ2-2; D unclear. From germline, CDR1 is SNHLY and CDR2 FYNNEI. The V gene lost 4 bases and the J gene lost 4 bases, with 7 bases spanning the gap. This CDR3 comprises 13 residues.

This clone occurred once. The J gene is TRBJ2-3, the V gene TRBV28; D might be TRBD2 (6 bases). Trimming took off 6 bases at V and 6 bases at J, with 22 bases between the two ends. Germline CDR1 MDHEN, CDR2 SYDVKM. This CDR3 contains 16 residues. CDR3 region: CASRPPGLLGVDTQYF. In DNA form, the CDR3 reads TGTGCCAGCAGACCACCCGGACTATTGGGGGTTGATACGCAGTATTTT.

The chain uses TRBV7-6 and TRBJ1-1; D perhaps matches TRBD1 (5 bases). Per the germline V gene, CDR1 is SGHVS and CDR2 is FNYEAQ. V lost 4 bases and J lost 6, with 15 bases in between. This CDR3 contains 14 residues. CDR3 bases: TGTGCCAGCAGCTCCAAGTCCGGAGGGGCTGAAGCTTTCTTT. Its translation: CASSSKSGGAEAFF.

V usage is TRBV29-1 and J usage is TRBJ2-7; the match to TRBD2 covers 7 bases. The CDR3 totals 12 residues. CDR1 and CDR2 (germline): SQVTM, ANQGSEA. V lost 3 bases and J lost 9; bases outside the gene matches: 8. The CDR3 nucleotides are TGCAGCGTTGATTCGGGGGGACCGTGGCAGTACTTC. Translating it yields CSVDSGGPWQYF.

In DNA form, the CDR3 reads TGTGCCAGCAGCAAACCGGGACAGGGGAACGAGCAGTACTTC. Protein product: CASSKPGQGNEQYF. This chain joins TRBV11-2 and TRBJ2-7, with 10 bases aligning to TRBD1. Per germline, CDR1 SGHAT and CDR2 FQNNGV. V was pared by 5 bases and J by 5 bases, with 6 bases of the junction left unmatched. CDR3 length: 14 amino acids.

The V gene is TRBV5-8, the J gene TRBJ1-2; D is unclear. The CDR3 is made up of 11 amino acids. V lost 4 bases and J 10 bases, leaving 11 bases between the germline ends. Per the germline V gene, CDR1 is SGHTS and CDR2 is YDEGEE. CDR3 sequence (DNA): TGTGCCAGCAGCGAGGGCCGTACCTACACCTTC. Its protein product is CASSEGRTYTF. The full variable domain, completed using reference TRBV5-8 and TRBJ1-2, is EAGVTQSPTHLIKTRGQQATLRCSPISGHTSVYWYQQALGLGLQFLLWYDEGEERNRGNFPPRFSGRQFPNYSSELNVNALELEDSALYLCASSEGRTYTFGSGTRLTVV.

The chain is built from TRBV27 and TRBJ1-2; tentatively, D is TRBD1 (6 bases). The CDR3 loop spans 14 amino acids. V lost 0 bases to trimming and J lost 7 bases, with 12 bases between them. Germline values: CDR1 MNHEY, CDR2 SMNVEV (reference sequence). This CDR3 is CASSLSTGGAGYTF. Here the CDR3 DNA reads TGTGCCAGCAGTTTATCGACGGGGGGGGCTGGCTACACCTTC.

The rearrangement links TRBV19 to TRBJ1-3; 7 nucleotides line up with TRBD1. CDR3 length: 16 amino acids. Germline-derived CDR1 and CDR2 are LNHDA and SQIVND (reference sequence). V shed 3 bases, J shed 2 bases, and the junction held 7 bases outside the gene matches. The CDR3 protein is CASSIRQGPPGNTIYF. The CDR3 nucleotides read TGTGCCAGTAGTATCAGACAGGGTCCCCCTGGAAACACCATATATTTT.